Following are 11 T cell receptor beta chains from one sample sequenced in a study of monozygotic twins with inflammatory bowel disease. TCRdb reworked the 5' RACE reads into one entry per CDR3 protein, no DNA. This table lists approximately 200,000 distinct CDR3 sequences. Sequencing input: blood. The origin of the receptors is a human donor with ulcerative colitis or Crohn's disease, or a healthy co-twin of an affected twin (not recorded which).

The chain recombines TRBV4-2 with TRBJ1-4. The germline V gene has CDR1 LGHNA and CDR2 YNFKEQ. This CDR3 comprises 19 residues. The CDR3 sequence is CASSQTRTGEAGLAEKLFF.

This chain uses TRBV20-1 with TRBJ1-4; with no DNA, the TCRdb D assignment of TRBD1 cannot be verified. The CDR3 contains 13 residues. The germline CDR1 and CDR2 sequences are DFQATT and SNEGSKA (reference sequence). CDR3 sequence: CSARGDTYEKLFF.

The chain links TRBV18 to TRBJ1-1. CDR3 length: 12 amino acids. Germline CDR1 and CDR2: KGHSH and LQKENI. The chain's CDR3 is CASSTSNTEAFF.

The CDR3 sequence: CASTGTGVRLANEKLFF. The genes are TRBV4-2 and TRBJ1-4; TCRdb designates TRBD1, a call that cannot be tested without DNA. Per germline, CDR1 LGHNA and CDR2 YNFKEQ. The CDR3 covers 17 residues.

V usage is TRBV7-2 and J usage is TRBJ2-1; TCRdb designates TRBD1, a call that cannot be tested without DNA. The germline V gene encodes CDR1 SGHTA and CDR2 FQGNSA. The CDR3 extends over 17 amino acids. The CDR3 is CASSSRTGLSSYNEQFF.

The J gene is TRBJ2-2, the V gene TRBV7-2; checking the TCRdb D call of TRBD2 is not possible without DNA. CDR3 length equals 16 residues. The germline V gene encodes CDR1 SGHTA and CDR2 FQGNSA. The chain's CDR3 is CASSLERASLTGELFF.

The chain carries TRBV6-2 or TRBV6-3 and TRBJ1-1. The CDR3 length is 13 residues. Germline V gene sequence: CDR1 MNHEY, CDR2 SVGEGT. CDR3: CASTLLLNTEAFF.

This rearrangement joins TRBV18 to TRBJ2-6; TCRdb names TRBD1, which stays unverified in the absence of DNA. Germline values: CDR1 KGHSH, CDR2 LQKENI. The CDR3 is 15 residues long. The CDR3: CASSLTGTGANVLTF.

The V and J genes are TRBV7-2 and TRBJ1-1; the D call from TCRdb, TRBD1, cannot be confirmed without DNA. CDR1 SGHTA and CDR2 FQGNSA come from the germline V gene. This CDR3 is 17 amino acids long. CDR3 residues: CASSPGGSGSRNTEAFF.

The chain combines TRBV12-3 or TRBV12-4 with TRBJ2-1; TCRdb returns TRBD1, unconfirmable since there is no DNA. The CDR3 extends over 13 amino acids. CDR3: CASGSGVYNEQFF.

The gene calls are TRBV5-1 and TRBJ2-1; TCRdb selects TRBD1, and the lack of DNA leaves this call unchecked. The CDR3 is 15 residues long. CDR1 is SGHRS, CDR2 YFSETQ, per germline. This CDR3 is CASSLGQGIRNEQFF.